The clone carrying this TCR beta chain was seen many times. Its antigen is as yet unknown. The data belong to a study of blood T cells in healthy people across ages. Whole-study findings and limits: A roughly linear age-dependent decrease characterized TCR beta diversity per million T cells. Long-lived donors had more naive CD4+ cells and higher diversity than aged donors.

A second PCR, run for roughly 7 to 11 cycles, used a sample-barcoded 5' primer plus a J-beta primer mix. TCRdb used MiXCR to reprocess the 5' RACE reads, holding one entry per CDR3 protein. The sample has just under 900,000 distinct CDR3 sequences, more than 25% seen once. Sequenced material: blood. The receptor was isolated from a woman at least 80 years old in good health.

The CDR3 region has the DNA TGTGCCAGCAGCGTAATGAGCACAGATACGCAGTATTTT. It encodes CASSVMSTDTQYF. The rearrangement joins TRBV9 to TRBJ2-3; D unclear. CDR1 and CDR2 (germline): SGDLS, YYNGEE. This CDR3 is 13 amino acids long. V lost 1 base and J 0 bases, leaving 3 bases between the germline ends.